One sample yielded the 18 T cell receptor beta chains listed below, sequenced in a study of T-cell memory formation after mild COVID-19. Each CDR3 protein gets one entry after TCRdb re-called the 5' RACE reads with MiXCR. The data hold approximately 300,000 distinct CDR3 sequences, with approximately 7.6% observed a single time. Sample: PBMCs or a T cell subset sorted from them (not recorded which). All receptors come from a man between 18 and 29 years old who had mild COVID-19 (a few samples of this study predate the infection). Cell type and time point are not known.

This clonotype occurred once. This chain links TRBV6-5 with TRBJ2-1; unclear D gene. This CDR3 spans 12 amino acids. The V gene lost 2 bases and the J gene lost 9 bases, with 8 bases spanning the gap. Germline values: CDR1 MNHEY, CDR2 SVGAGI. The CDR3 sequence is CASSYLVLEQFF. The CDR3 DNA is TGTGCCAGCAGTTACCTGGTCCTTGAGCAGTTCTTC.

This clonotype has more than one count but fewer than ten. The chain links TRBV5-8 to TRBJ2-1; 7 positions agree with TRBD2. The J segment lost 15 bases and the V segment lost 5 bases, leaving 14 bases of the junction unmatched. This CDR3 spans 13 amino acids. Germline CDR1 and CDR2: SGHTS and YDEGEE. The CDR3 nucleotides are TGTGCCAGCAGTCCCTCGACTAGCTATAGTCGGTTCTTC. Residues: CASSPSTSYSRFF.

Ten or more counts support this clonotype. This chain uses TRBV7-8 with TRBJ2-7, with D unresolved. The CDR3 length is 12 residues. V lost 1 base and J 3 bases, leaving 4 bases between the germline ends. Germline CDR1 reads SGHVS; CDR2 reads FQNEAQ. The DNA for the CDR3 is TGTGCCAGCAGCTTAGTGGGCTACGAGCAGTACTTC. Its translation is CASSLVGYEQYF.

Remarks on this clonotype: In this CDR3 the conserved last residue, phenylalanine or tryptophan, is missing, so a read error is likely. No DNA is shown, since the ends of the CDR3 on it are uncertain; the CDR3 is the one TCRdb lists. The CDR3 reads CASSVEETTRILS. V and J are TRBV6-1 and TRBJ2-7. The CDR3 is 13 amino acids in total, end residues counted. The germline gives CDR1 MNHNS, CDR2 SASEGT.

This clonotype was detected a few times. This chain connects TRBV28 to TRBJ1-2, with 7 bases fitting TRBD1. Germline V gene lookup returns CDR1 MDHEN and CDR2 SYDVKM. The CDR3 loop spans 17 amino acids. The junction had 12 bases not matched to a gene; V was cut back by 5 bases and J by 0 bases. The CDR3 DNA follows: TGTGCCAGCAGTACGCTACTAACAGGGGAAGCTAACTATGGCTACACCTTC. Encoded protein: CASSTLLTGEANYGYTF.

This rearrangement joins TRBV10-3 to TRBJ1-1; TRBD1 is a possible D gene (5 bases). The CDR3 contains 15 residues. CDR1 and CDR2 (germline): ENHRY, SYGVKD. V lost 0 bases to trimming and J lost 6 bases, with 14 bases between them. In DNA, the CDR3 is TGTGCCATCAGTGAGTCGATTCGGGAGGGGCCTGAAGCTTTCTTT. It specifies CAISESIREGPEAFF.

This clonotype was seen a handful of times. The chain combines TRBV20-1 with TRBJ1-2; D remains ambiguous. CDR1 is DFQATT, CDR2 SNEGSKA, per germline (reference sequence). CDR3 length: 14 amino acids. V dropped 4 bases and J dropped 0 bases, with 12 bases sitting between them. The CDR3 is CSAKRATSNYGYTF. The CDR3 nucleotides read TGCAGTGCTAAAAGGGCAACCTCTAACTATGGCTACACCTTC.

This clonotype has only a few counts. The CDR3, as DNA: TGTGCCAGCAACAAAGCGGGGGGCACAGATACGCAGTATTTT. Translated, it gives CASNKAGGTDTQYF. V gene TRBV28 combines with J gene TRBJ2-3; 8 bases fit TRBD2. From germline, CDR1 is MDHEN and CDR2 SYDVKM. J was trimmed by 1 base and V by 7 bases; bases with no gene match: 4. This CDR3 comprises 14 residues.

This clonotype was observed a few times. The V gene is TRBV5-1, the J gene TRBJ1-1; possibly TRBD1 for D (6 bases). V was shortened by 6 bases and J by 3 bases, with 18 bases between the two germline ends. The germline V gene encodes CDR1 SGHRS and CDR2 YFSETQ. The CDR3 loop spans 15 amino acids. The CDR3 nucleotides read TGCGCCAGCACCCCGGGAGAGGGGGTGTACACTGAAGCTTTCTTT. Protein product: CASTPGEGVYTEAFF. Drawing the rest from reference TRBV5-1 and TRBJ1-1, the complete variable domain is KAGVTQTPRYLIKTRGQQVTLSCSPISGHRSVSWYQQTPGQGLQFLFEYFSETQRNKGNFPGRFSGRQFSNSRSEMNVSTLELGDSALYLCASTPGEGVYTEAFFGQGTRLTVV.

The chain recombines TRBV4-3 with TRBJ2-2; possibly TRBD1 or TRBD2 for D (6 bases each). The germline V gene has CDR1 LGHNA and CDR2 YSLEER. The V gene lost 3 bases and the J gene lost 1 base, with 15 bases spanning the gap. The CDR3 contains 17 residues. The chain's CDR3 is CASSHVGGRGNTGELFF. CDR3 DNA sequence: TGCGCCAGCAGCCATGTGGGGGGCCGGGGGAACACCGGGGAGCTGTTTTTT.

The chain combines TRBV5-6 with TRBJ1-2; D remains unclear. V was cut by 2 bases and J by 3 bases, with 11 bases left in between. There are 14 residues in the CDR3. From germline, CDR1 is SGHDT and CDR2 YYEEEE. CDR3 DNA: TGTGCCAGCAGCTTTTGGGAGGTAGACTATGGCTACACCTTC. Protein product: CASSFWEVDYGYTF. The whole variable domain, remainder taken from reference TRBV5-6 and TRBJ1-2, is DAGVTQSPTHLIKTRGQQVTLRCSPKSGHDTVSWYQQALGQGPQFIFQYYEEEERQRGNFPDRFSGHQFPNYSSELNVNALLLGDSALYLCASSFWEVDYGYTFGSGTRLTVV.

There are many counts of this clonotype. The chain carries TRBV5-6 and TRBJ1-2; D is uncertain. The germline gives CDR1 SGHDT, CDR2 YYEEEE. This CDR3 region has 14 residues. The V end lost 4 bases, the J end lost 0 bases, and 10 bases lay between the germline ends. Here the CDR3 DNA reads TGTGCCAGCAGCCCTATGCAGTCTAACTATGGCTACACCTTC. Its protein product is CASSPMQSNYGYTF.

This clonotype turned up a few times. This chain joins TRBV7-9 and TRBJ1-5; D may be TRBD1 (5 bases). The CDR3 totals 16 residues. Germline V CDR1 and CDR2: SEHNR, FQNEAQ (reference sequence). With 2 bases removed from V and 3 bases from J, the gap between germline ends came to 14 bases. Here the CDR3 DNA reads TGTGCCAGCAGCTTATGCAGGGTTTGTGACAATCAGCCCCAGCATTTT. Translation: CASSLCRVCDNQPQHF.

This sequence joins TRBV15 and TRBJ2-3; 7 bases map to TRBD2. Germline V gene lookup returns CDR1 LNHNV and CDR2 YYDKDF (reference sequence). The CDR3 is made up of 14 amino acids. With V trimmed by 3 bases and J by 4 bases, 4 bases remained unmatched. The CDR3 nucleotides are TGTGCCACCAGCAGCCTTCGGGGGGCAGATACGCAGTATTTT. This codes for CATSSLRGADTQYF.

The gene calls are TRBV19 and TRBJ2-7; perhaps TRBD2 as D (5 bases). Between the trimmed V and J ends, which lost 3 bases and 0 bases, there was a span of 12 bases. The CDR3 is 15 residues long. Germline values: CDR1 LNHDA, CDR2 SQIVND (reference sequence). The CDR3: CASSILRVSSYEQYV. In nucleotides, the CDR3 is TGTGCCAGTAGTATTCTGAGGGTTAGCTCCTACGAGCAGTACGTC.

This clonotype was detected many times. The rearrangement joins TRBV7-3 to TRBJ2-5; 9 positions agree with TRBD2. Losses at the gene ends were 5 bases for V and 4 bases for J; bases not matched to a gene: 2. Germline V gene lookup returns CDR1 SGHTA and CDR2 FQGTGA. This CDR3 spans 13 amino acids. CDR3 protein: CASSMGLAETQYF. The CDR3 DNA follows: TGTGCCAGCAGCATGGGACTAGCAGAGACCCAGTACTTC.

This clonotype was seen a few times. CDR3 in amino acids: CAISEMTTNTGELFF. DNA of the CDR3: TGTGCCATCAGTGAGATGACAACGAACACCGGGGAGCTGTTTTTT. This chain links TRBV10-3 with TRBJ2-2; D is undetermined. V lost 2 bases, J lost 0 bases, and 7 bases lay in between. This CDR3 is built from 15 residues. Germline loops: CDR1 ENHRY, CDR2 SYGVKD.

The chain recombines TRBV6-5 with TRBJ1-1; TRBD1 is a possible D gene (6 bases). The germline CDR1 and CDR2 sequences are MNHEY and SVGAGI. The CDR3 totals 14 residues. Trimming removed 5 bases at V and 1 base at J, with 11 bases between. DNA of the CDR3: TGTGCCAGCAGTACCCCACAGGGGAACACTGAAGCTTTCTTT. This encodes CASSTPQGNTEAFF.